These 6 T cell receptor beta chains were sequenced from one sample in a study of monozygotic twins with inflammatory bowel disease (dated by TCRdb to about 2019). Libraries were prepared through 5' RACE. Sequencing used an Illumina HiSeq 2500. TCRdb reprocessed the reads and assigns one entry to each CDR3 protein sequence, leaving out DNA. The sample's clone listing holds approximately 160,000 distinct CDR3 sequences. The top ten clones comprise less than 8% of the sample. The specimen sequenced was blood. These receptors all come from a human donor with ulcerative colitis or Crohn's disease, or a healthy co-twin of an affected twin (not recorded which).

CDR3 amino acids: CASTGRDGYTF. The rearrangement links TRBV25-1 to TRBJ1-2; lacking DNA, the TRBD1 call made by TCRdb goes unchecked. Germline CDR1 reads MGHDK; CDR2 reads SYGVNS. The CDR3 is made up of 11 amino acids.

The rearrangement links TRBV24-1 to TRBJ2-5; the D gene TCRdb calls, TRBD1, cannot be checked with no DNA. The CDR3 has 14 residues. CDR1 is KGHDR and CDR2 is SFDVKD in the germline V gene. This CDR3 is CATSDRDSEETQYF.

The chain has TRBV10-3 and TRBJ2-7; TCRdb's D call of TRBD2 is untestable without DNA. Germline lookup yields CDR1 ENHRY and CDR2 SYGVKD. The CDR3 has 16 residues. The CDR3 here is CAISERRGSSFGEQYF.

The chain employs TRBV9 and TRBJ2-3; the TRBD1 assignment by TCRdb is unverifiable without DNA. Germline assignment: CDR1 SGDLS and CDR2 YYNGEE. The CDR3 covers 12 residues. The CDR3: CASSARDTTQYF.

The chain links TRBV20-1 to TRBJ2-5; the TCRdb D gene call, TRBD1, has no DNA to confirm it. CDR3 size: 13 residues. The germline CDR1 and CDR2 sequences are DFQATT and SNEGSKA (reference sequence). The CDR3 loop is CSAMGTGKETQYF.

The V gene is TRBV20-1, the J gene TRBJ1-6; TCRdb picks TRBD1, but there is no DNA to check that call. Germline assignment: CDR1 DFQATT and CDR2 SNEGSKA (reference sequence). The CDR3 sequence is 14 residues long. CDR3 residues: CSLAANRDDSPLHF.